Sequencing of this T cell receptor (beta chain) was carried out in a study of technical replicates of blood from a handful of donors. Only in-frame clones appear in the TCRdb table, and some are missing; sequencing was by immunoSEQ multiplex PCR. The data contain about 73,000 clones, roughly 93% of them seen just once; the ten biggest clones take up about 0.26%. Germline CDR1 is KGHSH and CDR2 is LQKENI. With 5 bases removed from V and 3 bases from J, the gap between germline ends came to 14 bases. The CDR3 runs to 14 residues. Sequences were obtained from T cells isolated from PBMCs. The source of this sequence is a human donor in good health. This chain connects TRBV18 to TRBJ2-7, with D tentatively TRBD1 (6 bases). The CDR3 DNA follows: TGTGCCAGCTCAGACGCACAGGGACACTACGAGCAGTACTTC. It encodes CASSDAQGHYEQYF.